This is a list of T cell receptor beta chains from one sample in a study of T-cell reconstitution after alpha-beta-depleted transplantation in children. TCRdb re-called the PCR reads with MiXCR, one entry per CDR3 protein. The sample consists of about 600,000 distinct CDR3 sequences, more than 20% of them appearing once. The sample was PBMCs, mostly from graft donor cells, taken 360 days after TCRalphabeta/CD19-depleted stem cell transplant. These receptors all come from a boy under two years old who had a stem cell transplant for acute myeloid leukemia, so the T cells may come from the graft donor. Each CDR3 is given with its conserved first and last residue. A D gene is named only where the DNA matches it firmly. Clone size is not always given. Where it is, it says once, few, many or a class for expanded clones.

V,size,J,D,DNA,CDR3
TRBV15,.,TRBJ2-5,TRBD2,TGTGCCACCAGCTTCCGAGCGGGGCGCGGGGAGACCCAGTACTTC,CATSFRAGRGETQYF
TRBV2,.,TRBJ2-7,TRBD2,TGTGCCAGCCTTGAGCGGGGGAGAACCTACGAGCAGTACTTC,CASLERGRTYEQYF
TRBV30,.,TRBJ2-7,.,TGTGCCTGGAGCGTTCAGGGAAACGAGCAGTACTTC,CAWSVQGNEQYF
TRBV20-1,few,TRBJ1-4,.,TGCAGTGCTAGAGCTCGAGGGGCTGGGGAAAAACTGTTTTTT,CSARARGAGEKLFF
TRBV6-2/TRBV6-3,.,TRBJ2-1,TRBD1,TGTGCCAGCATCGACAGGGGGCTAAACAATGAGCAGTTCTTC,CASIDRGLNNEQFF
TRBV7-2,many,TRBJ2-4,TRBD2,TGTGCCAGCACCGACCTGGGGACTAGCGGGGGGCCCGGCATTCAGTACTTC,CASTDLGTSGGPGIQYF
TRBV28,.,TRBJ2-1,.,TGTGCCAGCAGTTCGTTCGAGGGGCAGCCCTACAATGAGCAGTTCTTC,CASSSFEGQPYNEQFF
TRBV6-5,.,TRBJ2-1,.,TGTGCCAGCAGTTGGGGTTCCTACAATGAGCAGTTCTTC,CASSWGSYNEQFF
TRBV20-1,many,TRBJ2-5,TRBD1,TGCAGTGCTCGGACAGGGTCTCTTCCGGAAAGGACCCAGTACTTC,CSARTGSLPERTQYF
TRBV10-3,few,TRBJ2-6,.,TGTGCCATCAACACGGACGGTCGGGGGACTGGGGCCAACGTCCTGACTTTC,CAINTDGRGTGANVLTF
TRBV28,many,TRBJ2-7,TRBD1,TGTGCCAGCAGTTTAGGGACAGTCCTCTACGAGCAGTACTTC,CASSLGTVLYEQYF
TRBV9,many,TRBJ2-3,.,TGTGCCAGCAGCGTAGGCCGAGATACGCAGTATTTT,CASSVGRDTQYF
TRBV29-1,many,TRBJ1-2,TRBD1,TGCAGCGTCTCAGGGGACAGGGGAGACTATGGCTACACCTTC,CSVSGDRGDYGYTF
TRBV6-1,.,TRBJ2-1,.,TGTGCCAGCAGTGAAGACGAAACAAGGTCCGACTTTCGGTTCTTC,CASSEDETRSDFRFF
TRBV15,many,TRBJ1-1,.,TGTGCCACCAGCAGAGAAGCGGGTATGAACACTGAAGCTTTCTTT,CATSREAGMNTEAFF
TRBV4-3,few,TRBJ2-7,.,TGCGCCAGCAGCCAAGAGTTTTCGGTCTACGAGCAGTACTTC,CASSQEFSVYEQYF
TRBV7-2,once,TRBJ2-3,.,TGTGCCAGCAGCTCCACCTGGGGAGATACGCAGTATTTT,CASSSTWGDTQYF
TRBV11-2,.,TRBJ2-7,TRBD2,TGTGCCAGCAGCTTCCGGCACGGGGGAGGGGACGAGCAGTACTTC,CASSFRHGGGDEQYF
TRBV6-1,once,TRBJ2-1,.,TGTGCCAGCAGCCCCTGGGGGCCCTACAATGAGCAGTTCTTC,CASSPWGPYNEQFF
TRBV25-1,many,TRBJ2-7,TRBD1,TGTGCCAGCAGGGACAGGGTCTACGAGCAGTACTTC,CASRDRVYEQYF
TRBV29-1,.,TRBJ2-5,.,TGCAGCGTTTTAGGCCTCCAAGAGACCCAGTACTTC,CSVLGLQETQYF
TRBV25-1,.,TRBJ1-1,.,TGTGCCAGCAGTAACGTCGGAGGGGCCCTTCGCGCACCGATGAACACTGAAGCTTTCTTT,CASSNVGGALRAPMNTEAFF
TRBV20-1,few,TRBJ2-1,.,TGCAGTGCTAGTTCGTCCGGGGGCCCGTGGAATGAGCAGTTCTTC,CSASSSGGPWNEQFF
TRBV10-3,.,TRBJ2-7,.,TGTGCCATCCTAATGGGGCCAAAACACGAGCAGTACTTC,CAILMGPKHEQYF
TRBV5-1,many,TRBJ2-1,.,TGCGCCAGCAGCTTGGTAGGGTCGCGCAATGAGCAGTTCTTC,CASSLVGSRNEQFF
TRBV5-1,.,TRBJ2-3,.,TGCGCCAGCAGGAGGACGGGGGAGGCCCCAGATACGCAGTATTTT,CASRRTGEAPDTQYF
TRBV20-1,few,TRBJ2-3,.,TGCAGTGCGCGCCACGGTGCAGATACGCAGTATTTT,CSARHGADTQYF
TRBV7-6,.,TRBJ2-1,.,TGTGCCAGCAGCTTAACCCTAGACGGTTTGAATGAGCAGTTCTTC,CASSLTLDGLNEQFF
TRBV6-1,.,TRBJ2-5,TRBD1,TGTGCCAGCAGCCTCACCCGGGACAGGGCGGTGACCCAGTACTTC,CASSLTRDRAVTQYF
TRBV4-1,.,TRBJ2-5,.,TGCGCCAGCAGCCAAGCAGGGTACCAAGAGACCCAGTACTTC,CASSQAGYQETQYF
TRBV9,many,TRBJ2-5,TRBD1,TGTGCCAGCAGCGGGGACAGGCCAGTGGGGGTCCAAGAGACCCAGTACTTC,CASSGDRPVGVQETQYF
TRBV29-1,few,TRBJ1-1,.,TGCAGCGTTAAGGCCCTTATGAACACTGAAGCTTTCTTT,CSVKALMNTEAFF